This TCR beta chain was recovered during a study of shared clonotypes between healthy human individuals. Study at large: The donors, a couple of women and a few men, were aged 18 to 49. Every donor yielded three CD4 naive, three CD4 memory, two CD8 naive and one CD8 memory plate.

CDR1 and CDR2 (germline): SEHNR, FQNEAQ (reference sequence). CDR3 length: 15 amino acids. V was clipped by 5 bases and J by 2 bases; unmatched bases: 9. As to this clone: Its target is not known.

Whole-study results and caveats: A few donors held about 4.5% of naive CD4 clonotypes in common.

At deep level, the assay was performed. TCRdb's table, derived via immunoSEQ multiplex PCR, lists solely in-frame clones and lacks some. The table records 2.3 million or so clones, about 92% of them present only once. The source is a man aged 18-30 years in good health. Some clones in this sample may be carry-over from other donors' samples. Specimen: naive CD4+ T cells from PBMCs. Subset denoted: CD45RA+ positively selected. This chain joins TRBV7-9 and TRBJ2-7, with TRBD1 identical over 7 bases. CDR3 region: CASSSTLGTAYEQYF. CDR3 bases: TGTGCCAGCAGCAGTACCCTAGGGACAGCCTACGAGCAGTACTTC.